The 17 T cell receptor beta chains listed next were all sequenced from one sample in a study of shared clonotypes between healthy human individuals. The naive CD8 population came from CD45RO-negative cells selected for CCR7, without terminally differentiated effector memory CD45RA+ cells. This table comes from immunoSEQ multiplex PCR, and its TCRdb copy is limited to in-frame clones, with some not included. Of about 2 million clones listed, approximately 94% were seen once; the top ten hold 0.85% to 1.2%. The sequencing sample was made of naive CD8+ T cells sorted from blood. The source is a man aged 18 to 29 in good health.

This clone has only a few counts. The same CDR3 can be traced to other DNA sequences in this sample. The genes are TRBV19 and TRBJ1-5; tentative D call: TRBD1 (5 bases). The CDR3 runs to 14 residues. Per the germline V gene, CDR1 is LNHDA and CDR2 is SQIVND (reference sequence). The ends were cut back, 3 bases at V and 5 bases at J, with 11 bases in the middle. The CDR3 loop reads CASSIGTGYQPQHF. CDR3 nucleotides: TGTGCCAGTAGTATCGGTACAGGTTATCAGCCCCAGCATTTT. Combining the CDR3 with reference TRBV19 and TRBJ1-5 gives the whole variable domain DGGITQSPKYLFRKEGQNVTLSCEQNLNHDAMYWYRQDPGQGLRLIYYSQIVNDFQKGDIAEGYSVSREKKESFPLTVTSAQKNPTAFYLCASSIGTGYQPQHFGDGTRLSIL.

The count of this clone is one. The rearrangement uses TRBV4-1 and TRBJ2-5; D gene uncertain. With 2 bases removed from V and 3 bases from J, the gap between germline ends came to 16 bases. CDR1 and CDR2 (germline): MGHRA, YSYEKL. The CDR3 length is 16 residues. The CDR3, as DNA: TGCGCCAGCAGCCAAATTGAGTCCCCCTTGAAAGAGACCCAGTACTTC. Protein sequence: CASSQIESPLKETQYF.

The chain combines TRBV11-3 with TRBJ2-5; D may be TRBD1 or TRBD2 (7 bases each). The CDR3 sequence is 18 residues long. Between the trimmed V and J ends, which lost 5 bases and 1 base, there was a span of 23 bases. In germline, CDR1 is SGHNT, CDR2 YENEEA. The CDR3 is CASSQTGMGRDSQETQYF. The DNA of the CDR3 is TGTGCCAGCAGCCAGACAGGGATGGGGAGGGACAGCCAAGAGACCCAGTACTTC.

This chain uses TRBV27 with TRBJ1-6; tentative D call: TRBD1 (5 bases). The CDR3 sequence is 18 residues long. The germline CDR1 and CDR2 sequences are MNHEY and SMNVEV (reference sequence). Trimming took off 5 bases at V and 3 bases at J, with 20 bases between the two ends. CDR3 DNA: TGTGCCAGCAGTCTTCAAGGGGAGAGGGGCTTCTATAATTCACCCCTCCACTTT. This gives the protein CASSLQGERGFYNSPLHF.

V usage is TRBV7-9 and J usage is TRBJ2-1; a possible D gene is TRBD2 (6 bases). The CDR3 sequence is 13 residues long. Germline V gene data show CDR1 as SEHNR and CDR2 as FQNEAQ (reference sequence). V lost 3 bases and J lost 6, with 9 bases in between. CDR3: CASSFATSNEQFF. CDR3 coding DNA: TGTGCCAGCAGCTTTGCGACTAGCAATGAGCAGTTCTTC.

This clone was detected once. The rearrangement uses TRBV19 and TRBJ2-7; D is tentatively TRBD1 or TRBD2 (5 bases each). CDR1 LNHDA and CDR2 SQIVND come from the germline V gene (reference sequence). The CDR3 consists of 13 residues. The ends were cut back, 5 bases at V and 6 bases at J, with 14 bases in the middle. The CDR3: CASSLIGDVEQYF. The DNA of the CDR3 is TGTGCCAGTAGTCTTATCGGGGACGTCGAGCAGTACTTC.

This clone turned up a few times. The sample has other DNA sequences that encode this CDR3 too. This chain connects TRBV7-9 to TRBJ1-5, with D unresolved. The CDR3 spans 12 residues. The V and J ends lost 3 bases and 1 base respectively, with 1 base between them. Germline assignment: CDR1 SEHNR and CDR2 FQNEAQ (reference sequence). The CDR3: CASSFSNQPQHF. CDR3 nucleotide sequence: TGTGCCAGCAGCTTCAGCAATCAGCCCCAGCATTTT.

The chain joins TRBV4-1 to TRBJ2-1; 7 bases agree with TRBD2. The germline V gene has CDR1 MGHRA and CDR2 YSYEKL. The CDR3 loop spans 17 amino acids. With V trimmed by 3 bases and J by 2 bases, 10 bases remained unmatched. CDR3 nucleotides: TGCGCCAGCAGCCACCCGCCGGGCGGGAGCCCCTACAATGAGCAGTTCTTC. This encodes CASSHPPGGSPYNEQFF.

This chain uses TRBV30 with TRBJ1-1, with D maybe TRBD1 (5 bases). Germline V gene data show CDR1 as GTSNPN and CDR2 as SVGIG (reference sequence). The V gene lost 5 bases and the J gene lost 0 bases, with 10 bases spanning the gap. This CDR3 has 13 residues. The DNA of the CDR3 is TGTGCCTGGGTACAGGAGATGAACACTGAAGCTTTCTTT. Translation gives CAWVQEMNTEAFF.

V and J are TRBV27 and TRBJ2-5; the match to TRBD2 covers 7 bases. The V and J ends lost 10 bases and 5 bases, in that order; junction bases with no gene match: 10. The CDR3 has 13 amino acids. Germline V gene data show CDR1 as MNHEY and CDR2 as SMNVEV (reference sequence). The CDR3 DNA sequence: TGTGCCACCGCGGGGGAGGGCCTGGAGACCCAGTACTTC. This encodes CATAGEGLETQYF.

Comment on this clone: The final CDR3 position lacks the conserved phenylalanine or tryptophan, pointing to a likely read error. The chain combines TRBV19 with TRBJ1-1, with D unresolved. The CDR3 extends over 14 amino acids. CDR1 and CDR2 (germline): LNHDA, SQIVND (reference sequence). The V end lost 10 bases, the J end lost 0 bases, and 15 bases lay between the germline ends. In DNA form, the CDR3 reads TGTGCCACCCAACACCCTGGGGTGAACACTGAAGCTTTCATT. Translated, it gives CATQHPGVNTEAFI.

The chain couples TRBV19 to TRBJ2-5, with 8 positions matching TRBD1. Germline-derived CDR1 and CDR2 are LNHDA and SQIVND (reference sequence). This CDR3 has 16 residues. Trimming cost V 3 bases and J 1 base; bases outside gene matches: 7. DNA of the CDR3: TGTGCCAGTAGTATCGGGGACAGGAGCATCCAAGAGACCCAGTACTTC. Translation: CASSIGDRSIQETQYF.

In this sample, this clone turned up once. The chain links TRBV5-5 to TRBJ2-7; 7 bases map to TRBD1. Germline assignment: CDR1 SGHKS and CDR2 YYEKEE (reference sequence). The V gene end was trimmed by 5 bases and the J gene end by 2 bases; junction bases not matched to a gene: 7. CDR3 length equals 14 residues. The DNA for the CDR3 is TGTGCCAGCAGTTCGGGACAGTTCGCCTACGAGCAGTACTTC. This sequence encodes CASSSGQFAYEQYF.

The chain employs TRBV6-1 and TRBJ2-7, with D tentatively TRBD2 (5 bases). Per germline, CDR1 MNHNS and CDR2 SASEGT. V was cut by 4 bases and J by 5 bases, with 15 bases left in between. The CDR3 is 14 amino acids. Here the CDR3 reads CASSAIMGVDEQYF. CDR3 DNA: TGTGCCAGCAGTGCAATCATGGGAGTGGACGAGCAGTACTTC.

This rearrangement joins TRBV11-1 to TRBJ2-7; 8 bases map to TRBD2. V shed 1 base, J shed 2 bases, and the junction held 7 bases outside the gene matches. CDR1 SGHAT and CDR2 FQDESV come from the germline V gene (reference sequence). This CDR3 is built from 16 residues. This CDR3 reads CASSLVQAGVPYEQYF. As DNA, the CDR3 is TGTGCCAGCAGCTTAGTTCAAGCGGGGGTGCCCTACGAGCAGTACTTC. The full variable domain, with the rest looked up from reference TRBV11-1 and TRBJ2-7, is EAEVAQSPRYKITEKSQAVAFWCDPISGHATLYWYRQILGQGPELLVQFQDESVVDDSQLPKDRFSAERLKGVDSTLKIQPAELGDSAMYLCASSLVQAGVPYEQYFGPGTRLTVT.

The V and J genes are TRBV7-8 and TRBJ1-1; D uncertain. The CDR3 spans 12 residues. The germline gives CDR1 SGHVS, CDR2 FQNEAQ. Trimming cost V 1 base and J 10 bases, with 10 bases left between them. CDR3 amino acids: CASSLDGPTAFF. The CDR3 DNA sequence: TGTGCCAGCAGCTTAGACGGGCCAACAGCTTTCTTT.

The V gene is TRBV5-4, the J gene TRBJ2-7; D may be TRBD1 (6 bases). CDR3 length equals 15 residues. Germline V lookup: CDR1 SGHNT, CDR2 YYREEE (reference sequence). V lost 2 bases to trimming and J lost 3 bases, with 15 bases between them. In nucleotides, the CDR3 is TGTGCCAGCAGCTTAAACGGACAGAGTCTCTACGAGCAGTACTTC. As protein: CASSLNGQSLYEQYF.